This TCR beta chain was captured by sequencing in a study of cytomegalovirus exposure and HLA in healthy donors (dated 2017 in TCRdb). At the level of the whole study: An earlier analysis of under 600 of the donors reported about 250 Gb of sequence data and 100 million to 140 million unique TCR beta sequences from about 200 million T cells. Roughly 300 gigabases of sequencing data and approximately 84 million unique TCR sequences were included in an early release covering 550 to 650 HLA-typed donors. HLA typing covered class I and class II loci at four-digit resolution. The later analysis used no new phenotypic data to find candidate immune exposures, relying instead on TCR beta sequences and their occurrence across donors. Alongside the repertoire data, information on donor age, sex, ethnicity and CMV serostatus was compiled. Across approximately 420 genotyped donors of the cohort, an average of roughly 230,000 unique TCR beta nucleotide sequences per donor were sequenced, and approximately 17% of those sequences were non-productive. The T cell repertoires of 670 or so subjects were profiled by immunosequencing and related to cytomegalovirus serostatus. The study was designed to test whether signatures of past pathogen exposure could be identified by cataloging public T cell receptors. Genome-wide SNP genotypes for about 60% of the 666 donors were used in a later genetic analysis, which treated that subset as a discovery cohort. A handful of DR-DQ haplotypes were handled as single units for association and clustering because linkage in the cohort was strong. In an earlier analysis of roughly 600 of the donors, high-throughput TCR beta sequencing was used to judge whether each TCR beta V gene segment behaved as functional or pseudogenic. All discovery cohort repertoires had been generated using a single sequencing platform. To predict cytomegalovirus infection status, the study combined high-throughput TCR immunosequencing, statistical association of individual TCRs with disease status, and machine learning. The number of donors typed differed by locus, with about 629-640 for A, B, C, DRB1 and DQB1, roughly 550 for DQA1, nearly 610 for DPA1, and around 450 for DPB1. A separate validation cohort of 90 to 150 different subjects was used in addition to the roughly 700-subject first cohort. A later analysis re-examined previously published TCR beta repertoires from about 670 donors and added high-resolution HLA genotyping to investigate patterns of TCR occurrence. The genetic ancestry cluster associated with self-reported Caucasian donors included 80% to 90% of the 398 genotyped donors.

Here is what the overall study found, with its caveats: Correlated functional status among segregating V segments might be attributable to linkage disequilibrium, but an unknown experimental factor could not be ruled out. Strong co-occurrence of HLA alleles, especially DR and DQ, made assigning TCR associations to individual alleles difficult. In a later genetic analysis, a missense DCLRE1C variant was associated with V-gene and J-gene trimming of TCR beta chains, and the association was replicated in an independent cohort. According to a later analysis, most CMV-associated TCR beta chains appeared to be HLA-restricted, and the HLA associations seemed to be driven largely by CMV exposure. Roughly uniform sequencing depth across donors was assumed in presence/absence analyses, although this assumption may not hold. In a later genetic analysis, fewer N-insertions in productive TCRs were reported among donors in an Asian-associated ancestry cluster than the approximately 710-donor mean. Specific HLA alleles were associated with 15,000 to 20,000 TCR beta sequences at a false discovery rate of 0.05 in a later analysis. The only immune exposure information available for the cohort was CMV serostatus. In a later analysis, several top co-occurrence clusters were reported to appear linked to parvovirus B19, influenza, CMV and Epstein-Barr virus. The cohort was sequenced for TCR beta chains only, and without alpha or paired-chain data the features that could be detected were limited. Because HLA typing was missing for some donors at each locus, association tests included only the typed subset. A group of highly shared sequence variants was considered likely to be a technical artifact of the sequencing pipeline. In vitro tests confirmed that a few of the cytomegalovirus-associated TCR beta chains recognize cytomegalovirus antigens. The 87-base-pair reads could not distinguish some IMGT-functional V segments, including TRBV6-2 and TRBV6-3, so those segments were excluded. According to the authors, the approach could potentially be generalized to other disease states and immunological phenotypes. Because counts were too low, about 18 rarely observed V segments, including chromosome 9 orphons, were left out of the earlier analysis of a few hundred of the donors. A total of 164 TCR beta chains were listed by the study as associated with cytomegalovirus. In both the original and validation cohorts, the classifier was reported to diagnose cytomegalovirus status with high specificity and sensitivity. A later analysis found that HLA-associated TCR beta chains were more clonally expanded and had lower generation probabilities than equally common non-associated chains. According to a later analysis, TCR association rates differed among HLA loci, with DRB1 alleles showing the most associated TCRs and HLA-C alleles showing the fewest. In an earlier analysis of 587 of the donors, most TCR beta V segments appeared in productive rearrangements about 90% or about 30% of the time, broadly matching IMGT annotations. Across donors, most TCR sequences were observed very rarely, whereas some public TCRs were present in many individuals. A further reported finding was that TCR beta sequences accurately predicted the HLA-A and HLA-B alleles for most subjects in the first cohort.

The protocol used for the library was the immunoSEQ multiplex PCR assay. For the multiplex PCR, a mixture combining 60 forward primers for TCR Vbeta segments and 13 reverse primers for TCR Jbeta segments was used. The CDR3 region of rearranged TCR beta genes was amplified from genomic DNA with a multiplex PCR assay. Amplified TCR beta libraries were sequenced as 87-base-pair reads on the Illumina HiSeq System. Turning to the authors' computational methods: Across the 640 or so repertoires, a later analysis counted about 81 million unique TCR beta chains, roughly 11 million of which were shared by at least two donors. A nearest-neighbor algorithm error-corrected the raw reads and collapsed the reads into unique sequences, merging closely related sequences to remove PCR and sequencing errors. Alignment of CDR3 sequences to IMGT reference sequences was used to assign V, D and J gene segments. Each retained sequence needed at least a six-nucleotide match to both a V gene segment and a J gene segment. Rearrangements were classified as productive when the CDR3 lacked stop codons and remained in frame with V and J, and all other rearrangements were classified as non-productive. CDR3 was defined according to IMGT convention as the region running from the second conserved V-encoded cysteine to the conserved J-encoded phenylalanine. The earlier analysis of about 570 of the donors excluded any sequence lacking an unambiguous match to a single V gene segment. In an earlier analysis of more than 500 of the donors, a V segment was called functional when productive rearrangements were above 56.7%, and segregating when the standard deviation between donors exceeded 5%. A statistical classification framework was built for diagnosing cytomegalovirus status from the catalog of TCR beta chain sequences. In a later analysis, V and J genes were assigned by comparing TCR nucleotide sequences against IMGT/GENE-DB human TR gene sequences. In a later analysis, CDR3 sequences and most-parsimonious VDJ recombination scenarios were assigned using the TCRdist pipeline. A later analysis defined each TCR beta chain by its CDR3 amino acid sequence plus V-gene family, and excluded reads lacking a unique V-gene family. A later analysis removed 592 highly shared, low-generation-probability nucleotide sequences to deal with suspected cross-contamination and a sequencing artifact. For each public chain, a later analysis derived a clonal expansion index from normalized ranks of inferred template counts within each repertoire. Generation probabilities in a later analysis came from a VDJ recombination model fitted to out-of-frame rearrangements, and those results were checked against IGoR. A later analysis scored TCR-TCR, TCR-HLA and TCR-CMV co-occurrence with hypergeometric tests, applying a repertoire-size bias correction to TCR pairs. To estimate false discovery rates, a later analysis permuted the HLA or CMV assignments 20 times. In a later analysis, co-occurring TCRs were grouped with DBSCAN, and TCRdist sequence similarity was added when clustering was performed within HLA-allele-positive subsets. Co-occurrence clustering excluded repertoires with fewer than 30,000 or more than 120,000 public chains, plus five with anomalous nucleotide sharing. TCRdb holds this immuneACCESS table with in-frame rearrangements only. Some clones are missing; in checked studies, unresolved V genes explain under half, and the rest has no known cause. The V and J calls and the clone size are those of that table, but D and trimming were determined from the DNA. Within this sample are 35,000 to 45,000 clones, with around 53% of them counted one time only. 6.2% of the sample rests with the top ten.

In total, 500 to 700 healthy bone marrow donors made up the cohort. All cohort members were sampled while nominally healthy, although unrecorded immune exposures were likely present. The donor was CMV seropositive and belonged to the group of some 290 seropositive cohort members. A peripheral blood sample was collected from each donor, and TCR beta sequencing was performed on peripheral blood mononuclear cells. The Qiagen DNeasy Blood Extraction Kit was used to extract genomic DNA from the blood cell samples. This clone was picked up a small number of times. Its binding antigen is unknown. Within one base of it there is no much larger clone, and no base qualities were kept. From the cysteine through the phenylalanine, the CDR3 covers 13 amino acids. The only DNA kept is the CDR3, 39 bases in frame from the first base. V and J lose 4 bases and 13 bases, and a span of 19 bases separates them. From the germline V gene (reference sequence), CDR1 is SEHNR and CDR2 is FQNEAQ.

Sample: PBMCs. The chain links TRBV7-9 with TRBJ2-5; TRBD1 might be the D gene, on 5 matching bases. The TCR comes from a woman in her thirties or forties in good health and CMV-seropositive. In nucleotides, the sequence is TGTGCCAGCAGCTCTTCACCAACAGGCTTAGGGTACTTC. Translation gives CASSSSPTGLGYF. Reference TRBV7-9 and TRBJ2-5 genes cover what lies past the CDR3, so the full variable domain is DTGVSQNPRHKITKRGQNVTFRCDPISEHNRLYWYRQTLGQGPEFLTYFQNEAQLEKSRLLSDRFSAERPKGSFSTLEIQRTEQGDSAMYLCASSSSPTGLGYFGPGTRLLVL.